This is a list of T cell receptor beta chains from one sample in a study of cytomegalovirus exposure and HLA in healthy donors. Some clones are missing from TCRdb's copy, which holds only in-frame ones; the method was immunoSEQ multiplex PCR. The repertoire consists of fewer than 100,000 clones, with over 75% occurring once and the leading ten covering around 3.6%. Sequences were obtained from PBMCs. These receptors all stem from a man aged 35 to 55 in good health and CMV-seronegative. Each CDR3 is given with its conserved first and last residue. D genes are given only for firm matches. Part of the rows lack a size; the others show once, few, many or a class for expanded clones.

>TRBJ1-2|TRBV5-1|-|TRBD1
TGCGCCAGCAGCTTGGCGGACAGGGGGCGGCGAGGCTACACCTTC
CASSLADRGRRGYTF
>TRBJ1-2|TRBV5-1|-|-
TGCGCCAGCAGCTTGGCGTCAGGGAATGGCTACACCTTC
CASSLASGNGYTF
>TRBJ1-5|TRBV5-1|-|TRBD1
TGCGCCAGCAGCACGGGACAGAGCAATCAGCCCCAGCATTTT
CASSTGQSNQPQHF
>TRBJ2-1|TRBV6-4|few|TRBD2
TGTGCCAGCAGTGACGGGCGGGGGGATTACAATGAGCAGTTCTTC
CASSDGRGDYNEQFF
>TRBJ2-7|TRBV19|-|TRBD1
TGTGCCAGTAGTGAAGGGACAGGGGACACAATTACCTACGAGCAGTACTTC
CASSEGTGDTITYEQYF
>TRBJ2-3|TRBV5-6|-|TRBD2
TGTGCCAGCAGCTTTTACGGGACTAGCGGAGCCGCTAGCACAGATACGCAGTATTTT
CASSFYGTSGAASTDTQYF
>TRBJ2-2|TRBV10-2|-|TRBD2
TGCGCCACCGGACTAGCGGGGGGCACCGGGGAGCTGTTTTTT
CATGLAGGTGELFF
>TRBJ1-3|TRBV7-8|few|-
TGTGCCAGCAACGAACAGGGCTCTGGAAACACCATATATTTT
CASNEQGSGNTIYF
>TRBJ2-1|TRBV29-1|-|TRBD2
TGCAGCGTAAGACTAGCGGGACTACAAGGTGAGCAGTTCTTC
CSVRLAGLQGEQFF
>TRBJ2-7|TRBV28|-|TRBD2
TGTGCCAGCAGTTTAGATATAGGACTAGCGGGAGTCTACGAGCAGTACTTC
CASSLDIGLAGVYEQYF
>TRBJ2-1|TRBV2|few|TRBD1
TGTGCCAGCAGTGAAGACAGGGGATACAATGAGCAGTTCTTC
CASSEDRGYNEQFF
>TRBJ2-1|TRBV5-8|-|TRBD2
TGTGCCAGCAGCTTATCGGGACTAACCTACAATGAGCAGTTCTTC
CASSLSGLTYNEQFF
>TRBJ2-7|TRBV16|-|TRBD2
TGTGCCAGCAGCCAATCGGGCGGGAGCTTCTACGAGCAGTACTTC
CASSQSGGSFYEQYF
>TRBJ1-2|TRBV14|-|-
TGTGCCAGCAGCCACAGGCCCCTTAACTATGGCTACACCTTC
CASSHRPLNYGYTF
>TRBJ2-7|TRBV5-1|-|TRBD1
TGCGCCAGCAGCTTCGGAGACAGGGACGTCTACGAGCAGTACTTC
CASSFGDRDVYEQYF
>TRBJ2-1|TRBV28|-|TRBD1
TGTGCCAGCCTCAGGGACAGAGCTATACAAAACAATGAGCAGTTCTTC
CASLRDRAIQNNEQFF
>TRBJ2-7|TRBV4-1|once|-
TGCGCCAGCAGCCGATCCATGGACAATGAGCAGTACTTC
CASSRSMDNEQYF
>TRBJ1-3|TRBV28|-|TRBD1
TGTGCCAGCACTTCCGGGACAGGGGGCGCTGGAAACACCATATATTTT
CASTSGTGGAGNTIYF
>TRBJ1-1|TRBV9|-|-
TGTGCCAGCAGCGTATCCAGAGCGGCTGAAGCTTTCTTT
CASSVSRAAEAFF
>TRBJ1-2|TRBV29-1|-|TRBD1
TGCAGCGTTGAAAAGGGGGCCTATGGCTACACCTTC
CSVEKGAYGYTF
>TRBJ2-2|TRBV9|once|-
TGTGCCAGCAGCGTGTGGACAAACCTTAACACCGGGGAGCTGTTTTTT
CASSVWTNLNTGELFF
>TRBJ1-2|TRBV30|-|TRBD1
TGTGCCTGGTCAGAGGGGGCGAGGGGCTACACCTTC
CAWSEGARGYTF
>TRBJ2-3|TRBV6-1|-|TRBD2
TGTGCCAGCAGACAAGCGGGAGGTAAGACAGATACGCAGTATTTT
CASRQAGGKTDTQYF
>TRBJ1-5|TRBV7-9|-|-
TGTGCCAGCAGCTTAGGAGGGAAGTTTCAGCCCCAGCATTTT
CASSLGGKFQPQHF
>TRBJ1-2|TRBV4-1|-|-
TGCGCCAGCAGCCAAGACCCAACAGGGTATTATGGCTACACCTTC
CASSQDPTGYYGYTF
>TRBJ1-2|TRBV18|-|TRBD1
TGTGCCAGCTCCCTGGACAGGACGCGGGGCTATGGCTACACCTTC
CASSLDRTRGYGYTF
>TRBJ2-5|TRBV6-1|few|TRBD2
TGTGCCAGCAGTGAAGCGAGCGCGGGGGTACGGGAGACCCAGTACTTC
CASSEASAGVRETQYF
>TRBJ1-3|TRBV28|-|-
TGTGCCAGCAGTCCCCGTGGAGTGCGGCCGGAGGACACCATATATTTT
CASSPRGVRPEDTIYF
>TRBJ2-1|TRBV5-4|-|TRBD2
TGTGCCAGCAGCTTCGGCGGGGGTGTCAATGAGCAGTTCTTC
CASSFGGGVNEQFF
>TRBJ2-7|TRBV4-1|-|-
TGCGCCAGCAGCCGCACGCTCACCTACGAGCAGTACTTC
CASSRTLTYEQYF
>TRBJ2-3|TRBV6-1|-|-
TGTGCCAGCAGTGAAAATGGGCCCCCCGCCGGGACATACACAGATACGCAGTATTTT
CASSENGPPAGTYTDTQYF
>TRBJ2-7|TRBV2|-|-
TGTGCCAGCAGGAAGGATCGACCCGACTTTAGTAACGAGCAGTACTTC
CASRKDRPDFSNEQYF
>TRBJ2-7|TRBV11-3|-|-
TGTGCCAGCAGCTTAGGCCACAGCAGCGGCGAGCAGTACTTC
CASSLGHSSGEQYF
>TRBJ1-2|TRBV30|once|TRBD1
TGTGCCTGGAGTGTAAGTTCGGGACAGGGAGTACGTGGCTACACCTTC
CAWSVSSGQGVRGYTF
>TRBJ1-1|TRBV11-1|-|TRBD1
TGTGCCAGCAGCTTAGACAGGGGCCCCAACACTGAAGCTTTCTTT
CASSLDRGPNTEAFF
>TRBJ2-1|TRBV7-9|once|TRBD2
TGTGCCAGCAGCTTAGGAGCTAGCGGGAGGGACAATGAGCAGTTCTTC
CASSLGASGRDNEQFF
>TRBJ2-2|TRBV29-1|-|TRBD2
TGCAGCGGGGGGACTAGCGGGAGTATCGGGGAGCTGTTTTTT
CSGGTSGSIGELFF
>TRBJ2-1|TRBV9|-|-
TGTGCCAGCAGCGTAGAGGCAGCGTCTAATGAGCAGTTCTTC
CASSVEAASNEQFF
>TRBJ2-7|TRBV27|-|-
TGTGCCAGCAGTTTGGGGCAGGCGGCCTACGAGCAGTACTTC
CASSLGQAAYEQYF
>TRBJ2-7|TRBV28|once|-
TGTGCCAGCGGAGCCCCATCGTACGAGCAGTACTTC
CASGAPSYEQYF
>TRBJ2-5|TRBV11-2|-|-
TGTGCCAGCAGCTTAGGGGGCAGGGCCTACCAAGAGACCCAGTACTTC
CASSLGGRAYQETQYF
>TRBJ1-5|TRBV6-1|-|-
TGTGCCAGCAGACTACATGGGGGGGTTTTTCAGCCCCAGCATTTT
CASRLHGGVFQPQHF
>TRBJ2-5|TRBV29-1|-|-
TGCAGCGTTGTAGGGAACACACCGGGACAAGAGACCCAGTACTTC
CSVVGNTPGQETQYF
>TRBJ1-2|TRBV30|few|-
TGTGCCTGCCCACTAAGTACCGCCAACTATGGCTACACCTTC
CACPLSTANYGYTF
>TRBJ1-5|TRBV15|once|-
TGTGCCACCAGCAGAGATGCGGGTACACATCAGCCCCAGCATTTT
CATSRDAGTHQPQHF
>TRBJ2-3|TRBV7-9|-|TRBD2
TGTGCCAGCAGCCGCCCGGGAGGGGGGGATACGCAGTATTTT
CASSRPGGGDTQYF
>TRBJ2-7|TRBV5-1|-|-
TGCGCCAGCAGCTTGGTGGCAGGGAAAGAATACGAGCAGTACTTC
CASSLVAGKEYEQYF
>TRBJ1-1|TRBV6-5|-|-
TGTGCCAGCAGTTACAGGGCGACAGGTGGGTTTCAAGCTTTCTTT
CASSYRATGGFQAFF
>TRBJ2-1|TRBV5-4|-|TRBD2
TGTGCCAGCAGCCTAGCGGGGGGGCATGGCTCCTACAATGAGCAGTTCTTC
CASSLAGGHGSYNEQFF
>TRBJ1-4|TRBV7-3|-|TRBD1
TGTGCCAGCAGCTTAACGGGGACAGGAAATGAAAAACTGTTTTTT
CASSLTGTGNEKLFF
>TRBJ2-7|TRBV25-1|few|-
TGTGCCAGCAGTGCTAGGGGCCACGAGCAGTACTTC
CASSARGHEQYF
>TRBJ2-6|TRBV6-1|-|-
TGTGCCAGCAGTGCCCTAACCTCTGGGGCCAACGTCCTGACTTTC
CASSALTSGANVLTF
>TRBJ1-6|TRBV10-1|-|-
TGCGCCAGCAGCGTCCAGCGGAATAATTCACCCCTCCACTTT
CASSVQRNNSPLHF
>TRBJ2-1|TRBV18|once|TRBD1
TGTGCCAGCTCACCTGGACAGGGTGGGACCTACAATGAGCAGTTCTTC
CASSPGQGGTYNEQFF
>TRBJ1-1|TRBV6-5|-|-
TGTGCCAGCAGTTCGCCGGGTTACGAAGCTTTCTTT
CASSSPGYEAFF